This T cell receptor beta chain was identified during a study of blood T cell repertoires in COVID-19. On the study more broadly: Researchers got acute and convalescent COVID-19 samples from the United States, Italy and Spain. Sample material is recorded as cDNA or gDNA derived from T cells, B-cell-depleted T cells, or PBMCs.

Profiled with immunoSEQ multiplex PCR; TCRdb holds only in-frame clones, not every one. The data contain around 300,000 clones, around 91% of them singletons. V was pared by 7 bases and J by 5 bases, with 8 bases of the junction left unmatched. Germline V CDR1 and CDR2: SNHLY, FYNNEI. The CDR3 sequence is 14 residues long. The chain uses TRBV2 and TRBJ1-2; 9 bases agree with TRBD1. Input material: PBMCs or T cells enriched from blood (not recorded which). The clonotype comes from a young woman with acute COVID-19. In DNA, the CDR3 is TGTGCCAGCACTCTACTGGGACAGGGATATGGCTACACCTTC. Translation gives CASTLLGQGYGYTF.